Listed below are T cell receptor beta chains from one sample, sequenced in a study of T-cell reconstitution after alpha-beta-depleted transplantation in children. Each CDR3 protein gets one entry after TCRdb re-called the PCR reads with MiXCR. The data contain 800,000 to 1,000,000 distinct CDR3 sequences, about 29% of them singletons. The sample consisted of PBMCs, mostly from graft donor cells, taken 360 days after TCRalphabeta/CD19-depleted stem cell transplant. These TCRs come from a boy under three years old who had a stem cell transplant for SCID, so the T cells may come from the graft donor. Each CDR3 is given with its conserved first and last residue. A D gene is named only where the DNA matches it firmly. The size of a clone is reported for some rows only, either as once, few or many, or as a class for expanded clones.

J,size,D,V,DNA,CDR3
TRBJ2-1,NA,NA,TRBV12-3/TRBV12-4,TGTGCCAGCAGTTTCGCGTGGGGCTCCTACAATGAGCAGTTCTTC,CASSFAWGSYNEQFF
TRBJ2-7,NA,NA,TRBV12-3/TRBV12-4,TGTGCCAGCAGTTTACACGACTACGAGCAGTACTTC,CASSLHDYEQYF
TRBJ2-3,many,TRBD1,TRBV3-1,TGTGCCAGCAGCCATTTTGACAGGGTCAACGATACGCAGTATTTT,CASSHFDRVNDTQYF
TRBJ2-3,NA,TRBD2,TRBV5-4,TGTGCCAGCAGCTTAGTGACTAGCGGATACACAGATACGCAGTATTTT,CASSLVTSGYTDTQYF
TRBJ2-4,few,NA,TRBV20-1,TGCAGTGCTAACTCGGACCAGAACATTCAGTACTTC,CSANSDQNIQYF
TRBJ1-1,many,TRBD1,TRBV5-1,TGCGCCAGCAGCTTGGGACAGGGACTCACTGAAGCTTTCTTT,CASSLGQGLTEAFF
TRBJ1-4,NA,NA,TRBV15,TGTGCCACCAGCAGAGAAGGTGCAACTAATGAAAAACTGTTTTTT,CATSREGATNEKLFF
TRBJ2-1,NA,NA,TRBV12-3/TRBV12-4,TGTGCCAGCACCCCATCGGGGCTAACCTACAATGAGCAGTTCTTC,CASTPSGLTYNEQFF
TRBJ2-2,NA,NA,TRBV20-1,TGCAGTGCTAGAGGAGGGAGCCTGCACACCGGGGAGCTGTTTTTT,CSARGGSLHTGELFF
TRBJ2-7,few,TRBD1,TRBV20-1,TGCAGTGCTCTAGGTGACAGGGGATCCTACGAGCAGTACTTC,CSALGDRGSYEQYF
TRBJ2-7,few,NA,TRBV29-1,TGCAGCGTTGAAGTTACACAGGGCTACGAGCAGTACTTC,CSVEVTQGYEQYF
TRBJ2-5,few,NA,TRBV7-8,TGTGCCAGCAGCCCCTTCCGGACTCACCAAGAGACCCAGTACTTC,CASSPFRTHQETQYF
TRBJ2-2,NA,NA,TRBV2,TGTGCCAGCAGTGAACGGTTGGGCACCGGGGAGCTGTTTTTT,CASSERLGTGELFF
TRBJ2-3,NA,NA,TRBV5-6,TGTGCCACCACGCTAACGGCGGGGTTAGCGGATACGCAGTATTTT,CATTLTAGLADTQYF
TRBJ2-5,few,TRBD2,TRBV7-8,TGTGCCAGCGCGCGGGGGGGGGACCAAGAGACCCAGTACTTC,CASARGGDQETQYF
TRBJ1-2,few,TRBD1,TRBV20-1,TGCAGTGCTAGACCGAGTACAGGGGCTAACTATGGCTACACCTTC,CSARPSTGANYGYTF
TRBJ2-1,few,NA,TRBV5-1,TGCGCCAGCAGGGGGGGCTACTACAATGAGCAGTTCTTC,CASRGGYYNEQFF
TRBJ2-2,many,NA,TRBV3-1,TGTGCCAGCAGCCGAACAACCACAGGGTTCTCCGGGGAGCTGTTTTTT,CASSRTTTGFSGELFF
TRBJ2-3,NA,NA,TRBV4-1,TGCGCCAGCAGCCTAGGAGCGCGGGCAGATACGCAGTATTTT,CASSLGARADTQYF
TRBJ1-1,few,NA,TRBV6-1,TGTGCCAGTACCTGGGGAGGACAGCGGGATGAAGCTTTCTTT,CASTWGGQRDEAFF
TRBJ2-3,NA,NA,TRBV29-1,TGCAGCGCTCAAAAGGGGCGGAATACGCAGTATTTT,CSAQKGRNTQYF
TRBJ1-2,NA,NA,TRBV27,TGTGCCAGCAGTTTATACGGAGGCAATCTCTATGGCTACACCTTC,CASSLYGGNLYGYTF
TRBJ2-7,few,NA,TRBV9,TGTGCCAGCAGCGTAGGGGGAGGAACAGGATCCTACGAGCAGTACTTC,CASSVGGGTGSYEQYF
TRBJ2-7,NA,NA,TRBV4-1,TGCGCCAGCAGCCAAGGGGCCATAGCAACCCTGAAGCAGTACTTC,CASSQGAIATLKQYF
TRBJ1-1,NA,NA,TRBV7-3,TGTGCCAGCAGCTTAAGCCCGGGGCTTGTGAACACTGAAGCTTTCTTT,CASSLSPGLVNTEAFF
TRBJ2-7,few,NA,TRBV10-3,TGTGCCATCGGTGCAGTGGGATTCGAGCAGTACTTC,CAIGAVGFEQYF
TRBJ2-5,few,NA,TRBV20-1,TGCAGTGCTAGAGGAGGGGGATTCCAAGAGACCCAGTACTTC,CSARGGGFQETQYF
TRBJ1-2,NA,NA,TRBV4-2,TGTGCCAGCAGCCAAGATCGCACGGGGGCAGGCTATGGCTACACCTTC,CASSQDRTGAGYGYTF
TRBJ1-1,few,NA,TRBV7-2,TGTGCCAGCAGCTTATGGGCTCCGAACACTGAAGCTTTCTTT,CASSLWAPNTEAFF
TRBJ2-4,NA,NA,TRBV20-1,TGCAGTGCTAGAGGGGTGAATAGCGGAGCCAAAAACATTCAGTACTTC,CSARGVNSGAKNIQYF
TRBJ1-5,NA,TRBD1,TRBV12-3/TRBV12-4,TGTGCCAGCAGTTTCGAGACAGGGCGACAGCCCCAGCATTTT,CASSFETGRQPQHF
TRBJ2-2,few,NA,TRBV7-2,TGTGCCAGCAGCCCAGACAGTAACACCGGGGAGCTGTTTTTT,CASSPDSNTGELFF
TRBJ2-5,NA,NA,TRBV19,TGTGCCAGTACCCGGAGGGGGGGGGGCGGCGAGACCCAGTACTTC,CASTRRGGGGETQYF
TRBJ2-7,few,NA,TRBV5-6,TGTGCCAGCAGCGGGGTTGTCACCTACGAGCAGTACTTC,CASSGVVTYEQYF
TRBJ2-7,NA,NA,TRBV4-2,TGTGCCAGCAGCCAGGGAGCGGCTGCGTACGAGCAGTACTTC,CASSQGAAAYEQYF
TRBJ2-1,once,TRBD1,TRBV20-1,TGCAGTACAACAGGGGAGAATAGGAATGAGCAGTTCTTC,CSTTGENRNEQFF
TRBJ2-5,few,TRBD2,TRBV28,TGTGCCAGCAGTGCCCCGGGGGGGGACCGGGGAGGGGAGACCCAGTACTTC,CASSAPGGDRGGETQYF
TRBJ2-1,NA,TRBD1,TRBV4-3,TGCGCCAGCAGCCAAGTTATCGAGGTTGTCGGACAGGACAATGAGCAGTTCTTC,CASSQVIEVVGQDNEQFF
TRBJ2-7,NA,NA,TRBV6-5,TGTGCCAGCAGTTACACGGAAATCACCTGGGGGGTAGCCTACGAGCAGTACTTC,CASSYTEITWGVAYEQYF
TRBJ2-7,NA,NA,TRBV5-5,TGTGCCAGCAGCTTGTTGGCAGGGGATTCTTACGAGCAGTACTTC,CASSLLAGDSYEQYF
TRBJ2-5,NA,TRBD1,TRBV5-1,TGTGCCAGCAGTTTCAACAGGGGGCAAGAGACCCAGTACTTC,CASSFNRGQETQYF
TRBJ2-7,NA,NA,TRBV12-3/TRBV12-4,TGTGCCAGCAGTCCCCACCTCCCCTACGAGCAGTACTTC,CASSPHLPYEQYF
TRBJ2-2,NA,TRBD1,TRBV4-1,TGCGCCAGCAGCCAAGCGAGAGCAGGGGGCAGGGTTGGCGGGGAGCTGTTTTTT,CASSQARAGGRVGGELFF
TRBJ2-2,many,NA,TRBV4-3,TGCGCCAGCAGCCAAGTGGCATTCGGGGAGCTGTTTTTT,CASSQVAFGELFF
TRBJ2-7,few,TRBD2,TRBV4-2,TGTGCCAGCAGCTCCGTAACCGGGACTAGGCGTTACGAGCAGTACTTC,CASSSVTGTRRYEQYF
TRBJ2-2,NA,TRBD2,TRBV4-2,TGTGCCAGCAGGCAGGCGCGGGGGGGCTTTTGGAGCGGGGAGCTGTTTTTT,CASRQARGGFWSGELFF
TRBJ1-1,NA,NA,TRBV5-1,TGCGCCAGCAGCCTGTCGGGTCGTGACCTTCGTGAAGCTTTCTTT,CASSLSGRDLREAFF
TRBJ2-1,NA,NA,TRBV27,TGTGCCAGCAGTTATAATCTTCTCTCCTACAATGAGCAGTTCTTC,CASSYNLLSYNEQFF